A single sample gave rise to the 4 T cell receptor beta chains below, sequenced in a study of blood T cells in healthy people across ages. Sample-barcoded 5' priming and a J-beta primer mix drove a second PCR of 7 to 11 cycles. TCRdb recomputed calls from the 5' RACE reads with MiXCR, one row per CDR3 protein. The sample includes around 1.5 million distinct CDR3 sequences, roughly 32% of them seen just once. Sequencing was done on a sample of blood. The source is a woman in her 30s in good health.

Only a few counts were recorded for this clonotype. The chain has TRBV5-1 and TRBJ2-1; 11 bases map to TRBD2. The CDR3 contains 15 residues. After removal of 4 bases from V and 6 bases from J, the junction contained 6 bases not matched to a gene. CDR1 and CDR2 (germline): SGHRS, YFSETQ. CDR3 amino acids: CASSPLLAGVNEQFF. CDR3 in DNA: TGCGCCAGCAGCCCATTACTAGCGGGAGTCAATGAGCAGTTCTTC.

The rearrangement uses TRBV4-1 and TRBJ2-7, with D possibly being TRBD2 (6 bases). Trimming removed 3 bases at V and 0 bases at J, with 12 bases between. The CDR3 contains 15 residues. Germline-derived CDR1 and CDR2 are MGHRA and YSYEKL. CDR3 nucleotides: TGCGCCAGCAGCCATGCAGACGGGAGCTCCTACGAGCAGTACTTC. Its protein product is CASSHADGSSYEQYF.

This clonotype was detected ten times or more. The chain has TRBV27 and TRBJ2-7; the match to TRBD2 covers 8 bases. Germline V gene lookup returns CDR1 MNHEY and CDR2 SMNVEV (reference sequence). The CDR3 is 18 amino acids. J was trimmed by 2 bases and V by 6 bases; bases with no gene match: 18. The CDR3 sequence: CASSPIPLLAAETYEQYF. The CDR3 nucleotides read TGTGCCAGCAGCCCAATCCCACTACTAGCGGCCGAGACCTACGAGCAGTACTTC.

This clonotype was counted only a few times. V gene TRBV20-1 combines with J gene TRBJ2-2; no firm D call. Per the germline V gene, CDR1 is DFQATT and CDR2 is SNEGSKA (reference sequence). Trimming shortened V by 8 bases and J by 2 bases, and 12 bases separated the two germline ends. This CDR3 comprises 13 residues. The CDR3 is CSTPQINTGELFF. For the CDR3, the DNA is TGCAGTACTCCACAGATCAACACCGGGGAGCTGTTTTTT.